These 26 T cell receptor beta chains originate from one sample sequenced in a study of human T cells and chemical hapten exposure. MiXCR was run by TCRdb on the RACE reads, yielding one entry per CDR3 protein. The sample has 300,000 to 400,000 distinct CDR3 sequences, approximately 5.1% seen once. Sample time point: pre-sensitization, week 0. Treatment noted: therapeutic diphenylcyclopropenone sensitization with weekly scalp DPC. This sample comprised whole blood, obtained in connection with sensitization to the hapten diphenylcyclopropenone (DPC). These receptor sequences come from a woman between 50 and 59 years old with alopecia areata. Some clones in this sample may be carry-over from other donors' samples.

There are a few counts of this clonotype. The chain recombines TRBV11-2 with TRBJ2-1; TRBD1 aligns across 10 bases. The germline gives CDR1 SGHAT, CDR2 FQNNGV. This CDR3 region has 15 residues. Trimming cost V 0 bases and J 7 bases; bases outside gene matches: 3. CDR3 nucleotides: TGTGCCAGCAGCTTAGATCGGACAGGGGGTAATGAGCAGTTCTTC. Residues: CASSLDRTGGNEQFF.

This clonotype was seen at least ten times. The chain is built from TRBV12-3 or TRBV12-4 and TRBJ1-1; TRBD1 might be the D (5 bases). Trimming stripped 6 bases from V and 9 bases from J, with 17 bases between. The CDR3 extends over 13 amino acids. CDR3 sequence: CASSPSRDGKAFF. The DNA for the CDR3 is TGTGCCAGCAGCCCCTCCCGGGACGGTAAAGCTTTCTTT.

This clonotype has at least ten counts. The V gene is TRBV24-1, the J gene TRBJ2-3, with unresolved D. This CDR3 region has 10 residues. V was cut by 8 bases and J by 5 bases, with 4 bases left in between. The germline gives CDR1 KGHDR, CDR2 SFDVKD. In DNA, the CDR3 is TGTGCCACCAAGGTAGATACGCAGTATTTT. Its translation is CATKVDTQYF.

This clonotype was found a few times. V and J are TRBV5-6 and TRBJ2-7; no firm D call. CDR1 and CDR2 from the germline V gene are SGHDT and YYEEEE. The CDR3 runs to 14 residues. Trimming stripped 1 base from V and 1 base from J, with 9 bases between. Here the CDR3 DNA reads TGTGCCAGCAGCTTGTTTTGGGATTCCTACGAGCAGTACTTC. This codes for CASSLFWDSYEQYF.

There are a few counts of this clonotype. The chain recombines TRBV5-1 with TRBJ2-3; 8 nucleotides agree with TRBD2. The V segment lost 4 bases and the J segment 0 bases; nucleotides outside the gene matches: 4. This CDR3 comprises 15 residues. Germline CDR1 and CDR2: SGHRS and YFSETQ. CDR3 sequence (DNA): TGCGCCAGCAGCGTAGCGGGGTCTAGCACAGATACGCAGTATTTT. It is translated as CASSVAGSSTDTQYF.

This clonotype occurred many times. The chain carries TRBV28 and TRBJ2-5; D remains ambiguous. Germline V CDR1 and CDR2: MDHEN, SYDVKM. The CDR3 spans 13 residues. V lost 3 bases to trimming and J lost 5 bases, with 10 bases between them. CDR3 DNA: TGTGCCAGCAGTTTGGTCACAGACGAGACCCAGTACTTC. It specifies CASSLVTDETQYF.

The gene calls are TRBV5-5 and TRBJ1-1; D remains ambiguous. V gave up 0 bases and J gave up 5 bases, with 11 bases separating them. CDR1 is SGHKS, CDR2 YYEKEE, per germline (reference sequence). The CDR3 spans 14 residues. CDR3 sequence: CASSLAPLGTEAFF. Here the CDR3 DNA reads TGTGCCAGCAGCTTGGCACCCCTGGGGACTGAAGCTTTCTTT. The complete variable domain, with remaining parts taken from reference TRBV5-5 and TRBJ1-1, reads DAGVTQSPTHLIKTRGQQVTLRCSPISGHKSVSWYQQVLGQGPQFIFQYYEKEERGRGNFPDRFSARQFPNYSSELNVNALLLGDSALYLCASSLAPLGTEAFFGQGTRLTVV.

This clonotype occurred a few times. The V call is TRBV6-1, the J call TRBJ1-2, with 7 positions matching TRBD1. Trimming cost V 4 bases and J 4 bases; bases outside gene matches: 6. There are 14 residues in the CDR3. CDR1 MNHNS and CDR2 SASEGT come from the germline V gene. DNA for the CDR3: TGTGCCAGCAGTGCTACAGGGGTCATCTATGGCTACACCTTC. Its translation is CASSATGVIYGYTF.

J is TRBJ2-1 and V is TRBV7-9; the D gene is possibly TRBD1 (5 bases). Trimming left V 5 bases short and J 9 bases short, with 17 bases between. Germline assignment: CDR1 SEHNR and CDR2 FQNEAQ (reference sequence). CDR3 length equals 14 residues. CDR3 sequence (DNA): TGTGCCAGCAGCCCGAACAGGAAACACCCTGAGCAGTTCTTC. Amino acid sequence: CASSPNRKHPEQFF.

This clonotype was seen ten or more times. This sequence joins TRBV4-1 and TRBJ2-3, with D perhaps matching TRBD2 (5 bases). CDR1 is MGHRA, CDR2 YSYEKL, per germline. Trimming removed 4 bases from V and 2 bases from J, with 22 bases in between. The CDR3 covers 18 residues. CDR3 nucleotides: TGCGCCAGCAGCCTCTATGAAGCGGAGCTACAAAACACAGATACGCAGTATTTT. Amino acid sequence: CASSLYEAELQNTDTQYF.

This clonotype was recorded a few times. The chain recombines TRBV20-1 with TRBJ2-3, with TRBD1 matching 10 bases. Germline CDR1 reads DFQATT; CDR2 reads SNEGSKA (reference sequence). Trimming at V came to 5 bases and at J to 3 bases, leaving 5 bases not matched to a gene. This CDR3 spans 14 amino acids. CDR3 sequence: CSAGTGAATDTQYF. The CDR3 DNA is TGCAGTGCTGGGACAGGGGCCGCGACAGATACGCAGTATTTT.

This clonotype showed up many times. The chain employs TRBV5-1 and TRBJ2-3; either TRBD1 or TRBD2 may supply D (5 bases each). V was pared by 1 base and J by 3 bases, with 15 bases between. CDR1 SGHRS and CDR2 YFSETQ come from the germline V gene. CDR3 length equals 16 residues. The CDR3 protein is CASSLFLPEGTDTQYF. The CDR3 DNA sequence: TGCGCCAGCAGCTTGTTCCTCCCTGAGGGGACAGATACGCAGTATTTT.

As regards this clonotype: A read error may explain this, as a much larger clone is one base away. The J gene is TRBJ2-4, the V gene TRBV28, with D possibly matching TRBD2 (5 bases). The CDR3 has 14 amino acids. CDR1 and CDR2 from the germline V gene are MDHEN and SYDVKM. CDR3 nucleotides: TGTACCAGCAGTTCCCCTCCGGGCGGGAACATTCAGTACTTC. Its translation: CTSSSPPGGNIQYF.

The table lists this clonotype with a count of one. The V call is TRBV24-1, the J call TRBJ2-1; 8 bases map to TRBD1. J was trimmed by 6 bases and V by 1 base; bases with no gene match: 4. CDR1 and CDR2 from the germline V gene are KGHDR and SFDVKD. The CDR3 covers 15 residues. CDR3 in DNA: TGTGCCACCAGTGATTTAGGACAGGGAGGCAATGAGCAGTTCTTC. Its protein is CATSDLGQGGNEQFF.

V is TRBV29-1 and J is TRBJ2-3, with TRBD1 matching 10 bases. Germline CDR1 is SQVTM and CDR2 is ANQGSEA. The CDR3 is made up of 16 amino acids. J gave up 0 bases and V 3 bases, and 6 bases lay outside the gene matches. The CDR3 loop is CSVEGDRGRSTDTQYF. CDR3 in DNA: TGCAGCGTTGAGGGGGACAGGGGACGAAGCACAGATACGCAGTATTTT.

This chain joins TRBV6-5 and TRBJ2-7; 7 bases are a match to TRBD2. In germline, CDR1 is MNHEY, CDR2 SVGAGI. With V trimmed by 9 bases and J by 6 bases, 5 bases remained unmatched. This CDR3 spans 11 amino acids. DNA for the CDR3: TGTGCCAGTAGACAGCGGGGCGAGCAGTACTTC. Protein product: CASRQRGEQYF.

Many counts were recorded for this clonotype. This chain uses TRBV25-1 with TRBJ1-5; D not resolved. V lost 1 base, J lost 8 bases, and 15 bases lay in between. The germline V gene encodes CDR1 MGHDK and CDR2 SYGVNS. This CDR3 has 15 amino acids. CDR3 sequence: CASSEFGPPVEPQHF. In DNA, the CDR3 is TGTGCCAGCAGTGAATTTGGGCCCCCGGTGGAGCCCCAGCATTTT.

This clonotype was recorded many times. The chain uses TRBV29-1 and TRBJ2-1, with D uncertain. The V end lost 1 base, the J end lost 0 bases, and 7 bases lay between the germline ends. This CDR3 has 14 residues. Germline CDR1 SQVTM, CDR2 ANQGSEA. The CDR3 here is CSVEGGSSYNEQFF. CDR3 DNA sequence: TGCAGCGTTGAAGGCGGTAGCTCCTACAATGAGCAGTTCTTC.

The rearrangement links TRBV28 to TRBJ1-5, with 8 bases lining up with TRBD1. Trimming took 8 bases from V and 0 from J; bases not matched to a gene: 6. Germline V gene data show CDR1 as MDHEN and CDR2 as SYDVKM. This CDR3 has 15 residues. The CDR3 here is CASLGTGHSNQPQHF. CDR3 DNA: TGTGCCAGCCTTGGGACAGGTCATAGCAATCAGCCCCAGCATTTT.

This clonotype was seen ten or more times. The chain carries TRBV21-1 and TRBJ1-1; the DNA was not compared with TRBD1, the D call given in the table. TRBV21-1 constitutes a pseudogene. The CDR3 loop spans 16 amino acids. CDR3 sequence reads: CASSKQHLPGELEAFF. CDR3 DNA sequence: TGTGCCAGCAGCAAACAACATCTGCCAGGGGAACTTGAAGCTTTCTTT.

This clonotype was seen repeatedly, ten times or more. The chain employs TRBV27 and TRBJ2-2; 11 nucleotides match TRBD2. The CDR3 runs 16 residues. The ends lost 7 bases at V and 5 bases at J; junction bases unmatched: 9. Germline CDR1 and CDR2: MNHEY and SMNVEV (reference sequence). The CDR3 region has the DNA TGTGCCAGCAAATACAGAACTAGCGGGAGTACCGGGGAGCTGTTTTTT. It translates to CASKYRTSGSTGELFF.

This clonotype was recorded many times. The rearrangement uses TRBV12-3 or TRBV12-4 and TRBJ2-1; no clear D. The CDR3 covers 12 residues. V lost 5 bases and J 2 bases, leaving 4 bases between the germline ends. The CDR3 nucleotides read TGTGCCAGCAGTCTTACCTACAATGAGCAGTTCTTC. This sequence encodes CASSLTYNEQFF.

This clonotype was picked up many times. This chain joins TRBV23-1 and TRBJ2-7; a weak D match, TRBD2 (6 bases). TRBV23-1 falls under the ORF class, with uncertain function. This CDR3 contains 19 residues. V was cut by 2 bases and J by 0 bases, with 23 bases left in between. DNA of the CDR3: TGCGCCAGCAGTCAACCGTTCGGGACTCCTGCCACGCTCTCCTACGAGCAGTACTTC. Protein product: CASSQPFGTPATLSYEQYF.

This clonotype occurred many times. The chain recombines TRBV27 with TRBJ2-4; D ambiguous. V was pared by 4 bases and J by 2 bases, with 12 bases between. Germline V CDR1 and CDR2: MNHEY, SMNVEV (reference sequence). This CDR3 has 15 residues. CDR3 DNA sequence: TGTGCCAGCAGTTCCCGGATTCGTACCAAAAACATTCAGTACTTC. It specifies CASSSRIRTKNIQYF.

This clonotype was seen ten or more times. This chain joins TRBV4-3 and TRBJ2-7, with D possibly matching TRBD2 (5 bases). Germline CDR1 reads LGHNA; CDR2 reads YSLEER. V dropped 0 bases and J dropped 2 bases, with 11 bases sitting between them. CDR3 length: 15 amino acids. CDR3 DNA sequence: TGCGCCAGCAGCCAAGATTACGGAGGACCCTACGAGCAGTACTTC. Encoded protein: CASSQDYGGPYEQYF.

This clonotype was seen repeatedly, ten times or more. The rearrangement links TRBV10-3 to TRBJ2-1; weak D call: TRBD2 (6 bases). The ends were cut back, 10 bases at V and 0 bases at J, with 16 bases in the middle. Germline V lookup: CDR1 ENHRY, CDR2 SYGVKD. This CDR3 has 15 residues. The DNA of the CDR3 is TGTGCCACCGCGGGACCGTCCAGCTCCTACAATGAGCAGTTCTTC. It yields the protein CATAGPSSSYNEQFF.